The clone carrying this T cell receptor (beta chain) was counted at least ten times. Its antigen is undetermined. This specimen comes from a study of blood T cells in healthy people across ages. The use of a sample-barcoded 5' primer and a J-beta primer mix characterized a second PCR of about 7 to 12 cycles. One entry per CDR3 protein, called by TCRdb with MiXCR from the 5' RACE reads. Altogether roughly 650,000 distinct CDR3 sequences are present, about 34% being singletons, with the ten largest covering 15%. Overall study results and limits: Among long-lived donors, naive CD4+ cells were more numerous and diversity higher than in aged donors. A strong correlation was found between TCR beta diversity and the percentage of naive T cells.

The V gene's germline CDR1 is LGHNA and CDR2 YNFKEQ. The CDR3 loop spans 16 amino acids. The V end was cut by 0 bases, the J end by 2 bases, with 13 bases between. V is TRBV4-2 and J is TRBJ1-2; a possible D gene is TRBD1 (5 bases). The clonotype was recovered from an elderly woman in good health. The sequencing input was blood. CDR3 residues: CASSQDFQGQNYGYTF. CDR3 DNA sequence: TGTGCCAGCAGCCAAGATTTTCAGGGTCAAAACTATGGCTACACCTTC.